Each of the 30 T cell receptor beta chains below was sequenced from the same sample in a study of STAT5B mutations in CD4+ large granular lymphocyte leukemia (dated by TCRdb to the early 2020s). Preparation of the library involved the immunoSEQ multiplex PCR assay. Not all clones reach the TCRdb copy of this immuneACCESS table, which keeps in-frame sequences only. Checked studies attribute under half of the gap to unresolved V genes and leave the rest unexplained. Present in this sample are approximately 30,000 clones, 85% to 90% of which were seen just once. The ten largest account for 0.41% of the sample. Sequenced material: CD4+ T cells from blood buffy coats. These receptors all come from a human donor in good health.

This clone is a singleton in its sample. This chain joins TRBV4-1 and TRBJ2-3, with 9 bases matching TRBD2. The CDR3 covers 16 residues. Trimming at V came to 5 bases and at J to 6 bases, leaving 12 bases not matched to a gene. From germline, CDR1 is MGHRA and CDR2 YSYEKL. The DNA for the CDR3 is TGCGCCAGCAGCAGGGCTCCTAGCGGGACCGTGGATACGCAGTATTTT. It specifies CASSRAPSGTVDTQYF.

The chain links TRBV30 to TRBJ1-1, with TRBD1 as a possible D gene (5 bases). Germline V lookup: CDR1 GTSNPN, CDR2 SVGIG (reference sequence). The CDR3 loop spans 12 amino acids. Deletions cut 4 bases from V and 4 bases from J, with 10 bases between. The CDR3 spells CAWNGGITEAFF. As DNA, the CDR3 is TGTGCCTGGAACGGGGGAATCACTGAAGCTTTCTTT.

This chain joins TRBV6-1 and TRBJ2-7; TRBD1 matches at 9 bases. Germline loops: CDR1 MNHNS, CDR2 SASEGT. CDR3 length: 17 residues. With 4 bases clipped from V and 6 bases from J, the junction kept 16 bases outside the gene matches. The CDR3 loop reads CASSGSRTGTGRLEQYF. CDR3 nucleotide sequence: TGTGCCAGCAGTGGATCTCGTACCGGGACAGGGCGTCTCGAGCAGTACTTC.

The chain employs TRBV7-7 and TRBJ2-1; 11 positions match TRBD2. This CDR3 is 15 amino acids long. V lost 5 bases to trimming and J lost 4 bases; unmatched junction nucleotides: 4. CDR1 and CDR2 (germline): SSHAT, FNYEAQ (reference sequence). In nucleotides, the CDR3 is TGTGCCAGCAGCCAGGGACTAGCGGCTTACAATGAGCAGTTCTTC. Its translation is CASSQGLAAYNEQFF.

V is TRBV27 and J is TRBJ2-7, with 10 bases identical to TRBD1. The CDR3 loop spans 17 amino acids. Germline assignment: CDR1 MNHEY and CDR2 SMNVEV (reference sequence). The V gene end was trimmed by 1 base and the J gene end by 3 bases; junction bases not matched to a gene: 9. The CDR3 DNA is TGTGCCAGCAGTTTATATGGCAGGACAGGGGGACTCTACGAGCAGTACTTC. Translating it yields CASSLYGRTGGLYEQYF.

This sequence joins TRBV11-2 and TRBJ1-1; D is ambiguous. Germline CDR1 reads SGHAT; CDR2 reads FQNNGV. Between the trimmed V and J ends, which lost 5 bases and 2 bases, there was a span of 12 bases. This CDR3 region has 14 residues. The chain's CDR3 is CASSAQTDNTEAFF. In DNA, the CDR3 is TGTGCCAGCAGCGCACAGACGGATAACACTGAAGCTTTCTTT. Full variable domain (missing parts from reference TRBV11-2 and TRBJ1-1): EAGVAQSPRYKIIEKRQSVAFWCNPISGHATLYWYQQILGQGPKLLIQFQNNGVVDDSQLPKDRFSAERLKGVDSTLKIQPAKLEDSAVYLCASSAQTDNTEAFFGQGTRLTVV.

This clone appeared once. This rearrangement joins TRBV5-1 to TRBJ2-2; D gene ambiguous. This CDR3 has 14 residues. Germline CDR1 reads SGHRS; CDR2 reads YFSETQ. Trimming took 0 bases from V and 8 from J, leaving 11 bases between them. CDR3 sequence reads: CASSLVQDLGELFF. The CDR3 DNA reads TGCGCCAGCAGCTTGGTGCAGGATTTAGGGGAGCTGTTTTTT.

The table lists this clone with a few counts. The chain combines TRBV28 with TRBJ2-7, with D unresolved. This CDR3 is 12 amino acids long. V dropped 5 bases and J dropped 6 bases, with 11 bases sitting between them. Germline V gene sequence: CDR1 MDHEN, CDR2 SYDVKM. For the CDR3, the DNA is TGTGCCAGCAGTCTCCCAGGAACCGAGCAGTACTTC. It is translated as CASSLPGTEQYF.

The chain links TRBV7-2 to TRBJ2-2, with D unclear. The CDR3 consists of 15 residues. Germline V gene sequence: CDR1 SGHTA, CDR2 FQGNSA. Trimming removed 4 bases at V and 7 bases at J, with 16 bases between. The CDR3: CASSSLSNVGGELFF. In DNA form, the CDR3 reads TGTGCCAGCAGCTCCCTTTCCAATGTGGGCGGGGAGCTGTTTTTT.

Only a few counts were recorded for this clone. The V gene is TRBV6-4, the J gene TRBJ1-2; a weak D match, TRBD1 (6 bases). Germline assignment: CDR1 MRHNA and CDR2 SNTAGT. This CDR3 contains 13 residues. Trimming shortened V by 6 bases and J by 8 bases, and 16 bases separated the two germline ends. The CDR3 DNA is TGTGCCAGCAGCCGCAGCGGACAGAAGGGCTACACCTTC. Protein: CASSRSGQKGYTF.

V is TRBV18 and J is TRBJ2-1; 13 bases map to TRBD2. CDR3 length: 15 residues. V lost 3 bases and J lost 6; bases outside the gene matches: 2. CDR1 is KGHSH and CDR2 is LQKENI in the germline V gene. The CDR3 region has the DNA TGTGCCAGCTCACCTCGGACTAGCGGGGGCAATGAGCAGTTCTTC. It encodes CASSPRTSGGNEQFF.

This clone appeared a single time. The chain combines TRBV29-1 with TRBJ1-3, with 11 bases lining up with TRBD1. The CDR3 length is 13 residues. V was pared by 7 bases and J by 8 bases, with 7 bases of the junction left unmatched. Germline loops: CDR1 SQVTM, CDR2 ANQGSEA. The CDR3 protein is CSEQDRGRDTIYF. The CDR3 DNA reads as TGCAGCGAGCAGGACAGGGGGCGAGACACCATATATTTT.

The chain couples TRBV10-3 to TRBJ2-3; 8 positions agree with TRBD2. CDR3 size: 16 residues. The V segment lost 3 bases and the J segment 2 bases; nucleotides outside the gene matches: 7. Germline CDR1 reads ENHRY; CDR2 reads SYGVKD. The chain's CDR3 is CAISDLAGRHTDTQYF. CDR3 bases: TGTGCCATCAGTGATTTAGCGGGGAGGCACACAGATACGCAGTATTTT.

The gene calls are TRBV6-5 and TRBJ2-7, with D possibly matching TRBD2 (5 bases). CDR1 is MNHEY, CDR2 SVGAGI, per germline. This CDR3 is built from 15 residues. Trimming pared 0 bases from V and 2 bases from J, leaving 11 bases between. For the CDR3, the DNA is TGTGCCAGCAGTTACTCTTGGACGGGGACCTACGAGCAGTACTTC. Translating gives CASSYSWTGTYEQYF.

The chain employs TRBV21-1 and TRBJ1-5. TRBV21-1 is deemed a pseudogene. This CDR3 has 15 residues. In DNA, the CDR3 is TGTGCCAGCAGCACCGGACCTTGGGACAATCAGCCCCAGCATTTT. Encoded protein: CASSTGPWDNQPQHF.

V gene TRBV19 combines with J gene TRBJ2-5, with 9 bases that match TRBD1. Trimming removed 8 bases from V and 0 bases from J; junction bases left unmatched: 4. CDR1 and CDR2 from the germline V gene are LNHDA and SQIVND (reference sequence). This CDR3 has 14 amino acids. CDR3 residues: CASGTGYNQETQYF. CDR3 nucleotides: TGTGCCAGTGGGACAGGGTATAACCAAGAGACCCAGTACTTC.

This rearrangement joins TRBV9 to TRBJ2-3, with 12 nucleotides matching TRBD2. J was trimmed by 5 bases and V by 4 bases; bases with no gene match: 8. CDR3 size: 16 residues. Germline values: CDR1 SGDLS, CDR2 YYNGEE. Here the CDR3 DNA reads TGTGCCAGCAGCCCGCCGGGACTAGCGGGCCAAGATACGCAGTATTTT. Translation gives CASSPPGLAGQDTQYF.

V gene TRBV11-3 combines with J gene TRBJ2-4, with TRBD2 as a possible D gene (5 bases). The CDR3 sequence is 12 residues long. Germline V gives CDR1 SGHNT, CDR2 YENEEA. V dropped 3 bases and J dropped 6 bases, with 6 bases sitting between them. The CDR3 loop reads CASSFGINIQYF. The CDR3 DNA is TGTGCCAGCAGCTTCGGGATAAACATTCAGTACTTC.

This clone was observed once. J is TRBJ2-5 and V is TRBV5-1; a possible D gene is TRBD2 (5 bases). CDR1 and CDR2 (germline): SGHRS, YFSETQ. The CDR3 totals 13 residues. V was pared by 6 bases and J by 5 bases, with 14 bases between. CDR3 sequence (DNA): TGCGCCAGCACCCGGGGAACGGGGGAGACCCAGTACTTC. Translated, it gives CASTRGTGETQYF.

The V gene is TRBV11-2, the J gene TRBJ2-7, with TRBD2 identical over 10 bases. Germline CDR1 and CDR2: SGHAT and FQNNGV. CDR3 length: 15 residues. With 3 bases clipped from V and 3 bases from J, the junction kept 5 bases outside the gene matches. The CDR3 DNA follows: TGTGCCAGCAGCTTGGTAGCGGGAGGAAGCTACGAGCAGTACTTC. Translated: CASSLVAGGSYEQYF.

This clone has a single count. The same CDR3 can be traced to other DNA sequences in this sample. The J gene is TRBJ1-2, the V gene TRBV7-2, with a tentative D call TRBD1 (5 bases). The CDR3 spans 15 residues. In germline, CDR1 is SGHTA, CDR2 FQGNSA. Trimming pared 5 bases from V and 5 bases from J, leaving 18 bases between. The CDR3 nucleotides are TGTGCCAGCAGCCCCGGTTTGACAGCCGTGTATGGCTACACCTTC. This translates into CASSPGLTAVYGYTF.

The rearrangement joins TRBV7-2 to TRBJ1-6; no definite D call. The germline gives CDR1 SGHTA, CDR2 FQGNSA. This CDR3 has 15 amino acids. V shed 5 bases and J shed 2 bases, with 10 bases lying between them. The CDR3, as DNA: TGTGCCAGCAGCCTTCTAGGCACCTATAATTCACCCCTCCACTTT. Translated, it gives CASSLLGTYNSPLHF.

This chain joins TRBV29-1 and TRBJ2-3; 8 nucleotides align to TRBD1. Per germline, CDR1 SQVTM and CDR2 ANQGSEA. The V gene end was trimmed by 3 bases and the J gene end by 2 bases; junction bases not matched to a gene: 10. This CDR3 comprises 16 residues. DNA for the CDR3: TGCAGCGTTGACGACCACAGGGGGGACCTCACAGATACGCAGTATTTT. Protein product: CSVDDHRGDLTDTQYF.

The CDR3: CASSLSGTPSTDTQYF. The CDR3 DNA reads TGTGCCAGCAGCTTAAGTGGGACCCCAAGCACAGATACGCAGTATTTT. The chain combines TRBV7-3 with TRBJ2-3; possibly TRBD1 or TRBD2 for D (5 bases each). V dropped 1 base and J dropped 0 bases, with 11 bases sitting between them. Per the germline V gene, CDR1 is SGHTA and CDR2 is FQGTGA. CDR3 length: 16 residues.

The CDR3 protein is CASSSQHLAGGPNEQYF. In DNA, the CDR3 is TGTGCCAGCAGTTCCCAACATCTAGCGGGAGGGCCCAACGAGCAGTACTTC. The chain links TRBV27 to TRBJ2-7; 12 nucleotides align to TRBD2. In germline, CDR1 is MNHEY, CDR2 SMNVEV (reference sequence). V dropped 4 bases and J dropped 5; count of bases not matched to a gene: 12. The CDR3 covers 17 residues.

This clone was recorded only once. V is TRBV28 and J is TRBJ2-7, with TRBD1 matching 11 bases. Per the germline V gene, CDR1 is MDHEN and CDR2 is SYDVKM. V lost 8 bases, J lost 7 bases, and 10 bases stayed unmatched. This CDR3 has 14 amino acids. CDR3 sequence: CASELRDRGGEQYF. The DNA for the CDR3 is TGTGCCAGCGAACTACGGGACAGGGGGGGAGAGCAGTACTTC.

V and J are TRBV6-5 and TRBJ2-6, with D unclear. Germline CDR1 and CDR2: MNHEY and SVGAGI. The CDR3 spans 12 residues. The V end was cut by 8 bases, the J end by 3 bases, with 5 bases between. CDR3 amino acids: CASVSGANVLTF. The CDR3, as DNA: TGTGCCAGCGTTAGTGGGGCCAACGTCCTGACTTTC.

The J gene is TRBJ2-7, the V gene TRBV29-1, with D tentatively TRBD1 (6 bases). The CDR3 runs to 13 residues. Trimming pared 0 bases from V and 6 bases from J, leaving 12 bases between. CDR1 is SQVTM, CDR2 ANQGSEA, per germline. In DNA form, the CDR3 reads TGCAGCGTTGAAGACAATGGGGGCGGCGAGCAGTACTTC. It codes for CSVEDNGGGEQYF.

The genes are TRBV5-8 and TRBJ1-4; D gene uncertain. The CDR3 covers 15 residues. From germline, CDR1 is SGHTS and CDR2 YDEGEE. The ends were cut back, 3 bases at V and 0 bases at J, with 9 bases in the middle. The CDR3 spells CASSSGRATNEKLFF. CDR3 nucleotides: TGTGCCAGCAGCTCTGGACGGGCAACTAATGAAAAACTGTTTTTT. Filled out from reference TRBV5-8 and TRBJ1-4, the complete variable domain reads EAGVTQSPTHLIKTRGQQATLRCSPISGHTSVYWYQQALGLGLQFLLWYDEGEERNRGNFPPRFSGRQFPNYSSELNVNALELEDSALYLCASSSGRATNEKLFFGSGTQLSVL.

This clone has only a few counts. The V gene is TRBV28, the J gene TRBJ2-7; D call uncertain. This CDR3 spans 11 amino acids. The germline V and J ends were trimmed by 6 bases and 0 bases, with 3 bases remaining between them. From germline, CDR1 is MDHEN and CDR2 SYDVKM. The CDR3 here is CASSRSYEQYF. CDR3 nucleotides: TGTGCCAGCAGCCGCTCCTACGAGCAGTACTTC.